The text below deals with one TCR beta chain. These data belong to a study of control samples from healthy donors and cancer patients. Clones were read by immunoSEQ multiplex PCR, and TCRdb kept only the in-frame ones, dropping some. The record lists about 190,000 clones, of which the ten most abundant hold approximately 2.2%. There are 12 residues in the CDR3. V was cut by 5 bases and J by 5 bases, with 7 bases left in between. Germline CDR1 is LNHDA and CDR2 is SQIVND (reference sequence). The receptor comes from a woman under 40 in good health. The sample comprised blood. V and J are TRBV19 and TRBJ2-1, with D maybe TRBD2 (6 bases). DNA of the CDR3: TGTGCCAGTAGTTGGGGGGACAATGAGCAGTTCTTC. Translation gives CASSWGDNEQFF.